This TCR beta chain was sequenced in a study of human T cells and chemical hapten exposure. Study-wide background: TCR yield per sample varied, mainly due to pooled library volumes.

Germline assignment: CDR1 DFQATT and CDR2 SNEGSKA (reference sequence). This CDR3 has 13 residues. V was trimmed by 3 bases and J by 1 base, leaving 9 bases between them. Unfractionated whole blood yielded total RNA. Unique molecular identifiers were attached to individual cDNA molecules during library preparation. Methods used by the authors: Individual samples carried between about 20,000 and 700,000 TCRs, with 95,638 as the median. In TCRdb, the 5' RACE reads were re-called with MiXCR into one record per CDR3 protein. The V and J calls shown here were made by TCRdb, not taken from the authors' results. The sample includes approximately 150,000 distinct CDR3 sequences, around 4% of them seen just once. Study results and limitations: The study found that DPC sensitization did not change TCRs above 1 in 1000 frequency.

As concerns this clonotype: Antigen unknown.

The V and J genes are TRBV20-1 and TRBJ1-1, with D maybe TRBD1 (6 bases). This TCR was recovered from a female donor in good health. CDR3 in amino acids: CSASVRGNTEAFF. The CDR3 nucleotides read TGCAGTGCTAGCGTCAGGGGGAACACTGAAGCTTTCTTT.